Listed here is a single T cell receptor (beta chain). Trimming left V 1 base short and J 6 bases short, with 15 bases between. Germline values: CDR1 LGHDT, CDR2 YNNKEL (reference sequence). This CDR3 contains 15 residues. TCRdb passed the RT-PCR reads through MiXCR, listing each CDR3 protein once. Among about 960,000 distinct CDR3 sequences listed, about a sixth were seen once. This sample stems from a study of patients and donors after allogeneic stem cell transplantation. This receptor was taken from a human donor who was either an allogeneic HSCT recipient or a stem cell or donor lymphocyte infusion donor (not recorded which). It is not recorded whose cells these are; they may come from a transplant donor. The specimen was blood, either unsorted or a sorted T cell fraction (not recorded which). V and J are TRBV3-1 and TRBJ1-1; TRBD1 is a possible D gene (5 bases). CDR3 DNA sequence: TGTGCCAGCAGCCAAGGGGGCAAAATTAGGGCTGAAGCTTTCTTT. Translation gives CASSQGGKIRAEAFF.